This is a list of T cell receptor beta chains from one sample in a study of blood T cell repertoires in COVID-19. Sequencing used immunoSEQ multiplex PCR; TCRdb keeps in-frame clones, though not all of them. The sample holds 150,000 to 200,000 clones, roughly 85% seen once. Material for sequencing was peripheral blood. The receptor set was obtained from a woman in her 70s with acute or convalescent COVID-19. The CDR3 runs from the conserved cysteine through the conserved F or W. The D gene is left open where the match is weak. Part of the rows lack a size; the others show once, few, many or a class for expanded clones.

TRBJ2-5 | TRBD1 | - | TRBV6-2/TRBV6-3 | CASSHDRGRKTQYF | TGTGCCAGCAGTCACGACAGGGGGCGGAAGACCCAGTACTTC
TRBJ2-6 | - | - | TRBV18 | CASSPTREKGGANVLTF | TGTGCCAGCTCACCCACCAGGGAAAAGGGTGGGGCCAACGTCCTGACTTTC
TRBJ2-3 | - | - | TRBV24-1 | CATSDAPQGPDTDTQYF | TGTGCCACCAGTGACGCGCCACAGGGTCCGGACACAGATACGCAGTATTTT
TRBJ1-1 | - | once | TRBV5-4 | CASSRERTTEAFF | TGTGCCAGCAGCCGCGAAAGAACCACTGAAGCTTTCTTT
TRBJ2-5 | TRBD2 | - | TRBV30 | CAWSIRGGAPQETQYF | TGTGCCTGGAGTATACGGGGGGGGGCGCCCCAAGAGACCCAGTACTTC
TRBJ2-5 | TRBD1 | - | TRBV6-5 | CASSGLGQFQETQYF | TGTGCCAGCAGCGGCTTGGGACAGTTTCAAGAGACCCAGTACTTC
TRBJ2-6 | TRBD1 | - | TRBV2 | CASSADRAGANVLTF | TGTGCCAGCAGTGCAGACAGGGCCGGGGCCAACGTCCTGACTTTC
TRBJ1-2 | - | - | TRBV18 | CASSPTGQRGYGYTF | TGTGCCAGCTCACCCACAGGGCAACGTGGCTATGGCTACACCTTC
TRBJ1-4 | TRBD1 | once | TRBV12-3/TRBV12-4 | CASSLQGTVFF | TGTGCCAGCAGTTTACAAGGGACAGTGTTTTTT
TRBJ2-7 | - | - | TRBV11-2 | CASSVRDKYEQYF | TGTGCCAGCAGCGTCCGGGACAAGTACGAGCAGTACTTC
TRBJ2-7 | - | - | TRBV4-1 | CASSQEGGLGYEQYF | TGCGCCAGCAGCCAAGAGGGAGGACTTGGCTACGAGCAGTACTTC
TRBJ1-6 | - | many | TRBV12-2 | CASRPVEGNSPLHF | TGTGCAAGTCGACCCGTAGAGGGAAATTCACCCCTCCACTTT